These T cell receptor beta chains were read from a single sample in a study of T-cell reconstitution after alpha-beta-depleted transplantation in children. Each CDR3 protein gets one entry after TCRdb re-called the PCR reads with MiXCR. The table shows hundreds of thousands of distinct CDR3 sequences, with roughly a quarter occurring only once. The sequencing here drew on PBMCs, mostly from graft donor cells, taken 360 days after TCRalphabeta/CD19-depleted stem cell transplant. Source of these receptors: a female patient between 2 and 15 years old who had a stem cell transplant for congenital amegakaryocytic thrombocytopenia, so the T cells may come from the graft donor. The CDR3 runs from the conserved cysteine through the conserved F or W.

v_call	j_call	cdr3_aa
TRBV20-1	TRBJ2-7	CSARSGGFHEQYF
TRBV6-5	TRBJ2-7	CASSYGLAGGTYEQYF
TRBV7-3	TRBJ2-1	CASSLLSSTYNEQFF
TRBV12-3/TRBV12-4	TRBJ1-6	CASSLPRVNSPLHF
TRBV21-1	TRBJ2-7	CASSRRTGGDEQYF
TRBV2	TRBJ2-2	CASRHEGSTGELFF
TRBV19	TRBJ2-1	CACATSGISYNEQFF
TRBV6-4	TRBJ2-1	CASSQGTSGRNEQFF
TRBV11-2	TRBJ2-7	CASSLDVWDRGGREQYF
TRBV20-1	TRBJ2-5	CRALGGETQYF
TRBV4-1	TRBJ2-1	CASSPGFWSSNEQFF
TRBV6-5	TRBJ1-1	CASHSLRHREDDTEAFF
TRBV6-1	TRBJ1-2	CASSPSGPETGYTF
TRBV2	TRBJ2-2	CASSPTWVLNTGELFF
TRBV9	TRBJ2-1	CASGAEVRGEQFF
TRBV2	TRBJ1-1	CASTPEGGPTEAFF
TRBV10-3	TRBJ2-1	CAISGTSGSYNEQFF
TRBV19	TRBJ2-7	CASSPASGSRNEQYF
TRBV12-3/TRBV12-4	TRBJ2-2	CASSPGTSGANTGELFF
TRBV12-3/TRBV12-4	TRBJ1-5	CASSPQGLQPQHF
TRBV5-1	TRBJ2-1	CASSLRPLAGAYNEQFF
TRBV30	TRBJ1-6	CAWSVQGADSPLHF
TRBV12-3/TRBV12-4	TRBJ2-2	CASSPTGGAGNTGELFF
TRBV20-1	TRBJ2-3	CSAVGTAGASTDTQYF
TRBV7-9	TRBJ2-1	CASSHRDRGVDEQFF
TRBV6-1	TRBJ1-1	CASSTRDRVHTEAFF
TRBV5-1	TRBJ2-3	CASSLWGGRDTDTQYF
TRBV20-1	TRBJ2-2	CSARESATGELFF
TRBV9	TRBJ1-6	CASSVEGGGNSPLHF
TRBV9	TRBJ2-3	CASSPRLARTDTQYF
TRBV10-2	TRBJ2-2	CASSRLGDNTGELFF
TRBV28	TRBJ1-2	CASSLSSSYGYTF
TRBV3-1	TRBJ2-2	CASSDTTSVRTGELFF
TRBV12-3/TRBV12-4	TRBJ2-1	CASSLALISYNEQFF
TRBV2	TRBJ2-3	CASSVRGQGNTQYF
TRBV11-3	TRBJ2-1	CASSLGLASGAEQFF
TRBV12-3/TRBV12-4	TRBJ2-1	CASSSYSGRGDNEQFF
TRBV5-1	TRBJ2-3	CASSLGVVTDTQYF
TRBV4-1	TRBJ2-5	CASSQESGGPRSETQYF
TRBV20-1	TRBJ2-7	CSAQAGGGGVAEQYF
TRBV7-2	TRBJ2-2	CASSSGGFELFF
TRBV11-2	TRBJ2-7	CASSLEGPVNYEQYF
TRBV4-1	TRBJ2-1	CASSPEGGRGLQFF
TRBV10-3	TRBJ2-2	CAISDSNLNTGELFF
TRBV20-1	TRBJ2-2	CSARDAGHLNTGELFF
TRBV12-3/TRBV12-4	TRBJ2-1	CASSSLVRPYNEQFF
TRBV4-2	TRBJ2-6	CASSQGLQSSGANVLTF
TRBV15	TRBJ2-7	CATSRDHTSGLYEQYF
TRBV6-4	TRBJ2-1	CASSYAGTGPYNEQFF
TRBV4-1	TRBJ2-2	CASSQSVFTGELFF
TRBV28	TRBJ1-3	CASSFDRDSSGNTIYF
TRBV12-3/TRBV12-4	TRBJ2-5	CASSSLAGGRETQYF
TRBV4-2	TRBJ1-4	CASSQGLRTTNEKLFF
TRBV7-2	TRBJ1-1	CASSFRDGDTEAFF
TRBV6-2/TRBV6-3	TRBJ2-2	CASSSYVQQGRDTGELFF